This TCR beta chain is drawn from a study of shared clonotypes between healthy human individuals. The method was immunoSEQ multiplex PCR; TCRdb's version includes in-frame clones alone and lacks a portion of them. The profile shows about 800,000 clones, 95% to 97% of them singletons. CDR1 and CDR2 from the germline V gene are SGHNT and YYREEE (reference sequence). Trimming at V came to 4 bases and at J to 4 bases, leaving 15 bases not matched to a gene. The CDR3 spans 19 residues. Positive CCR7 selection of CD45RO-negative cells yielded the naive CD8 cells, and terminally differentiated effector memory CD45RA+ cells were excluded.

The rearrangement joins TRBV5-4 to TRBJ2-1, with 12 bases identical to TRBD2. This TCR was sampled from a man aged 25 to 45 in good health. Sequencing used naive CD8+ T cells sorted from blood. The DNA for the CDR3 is TGTGCCAGCAGCCCAAGCCCTAGCGGGAGGGCCGCCCCTTACAATGAGCAGTTCTTC. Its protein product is CASSPSPSGRAAPYNEQFF.